These 15 T cell receptor beta chains were all obtained from the same sample, sequenced in a study of T cell responses to AZD1222 COVID-19 vaccine. The data were produced by immunoSEQ multiplex PCR, yet TCRdb's version contains in-frame clones alone and is incomplete. The sample lists about 130,000 clones, 87% occurring once. The source material was peripheral blood, sampled on day 0 of AZD1222 vaccination. These TCRs come from an adult in good health.

This chain uses TRBV4-3 with TRBJ2-2; weak D call: TRBD1 (5 bases). The CDR3 is 15 residues long. Germline loops: CDR1 LGHNA, CDR2 YSLEER. V was pared by 3 bases and J by 1 base, with 9 bases between. CDR3 amino acids: CASSHSTGNTGELFF. The CDR3 DNA reads as TGCGCCAGCAGCCACAGCACAGGGAACACCGGGGAGCTGTTTTTT.

The genes are TRBV5-4 and TRBJ1-1; 8 bases agree with TRBD1. Unmatched junction bases numbered 9, after V lost 3 bases and J lost 5 bases. The CDR3 is 15 amino acids. CDR1 and CDR2 from the germline V gene are SGHNT and YYREEE (reference sequence). CDR3 sequence reads: CASSWSDRVGTEAFF. In DNA form, the CDR3 reads TGTGCCAGCAGCTGGTCGGACAGGGTCGGAACTGAAGCTTTCTTT.

This rearrangement joins TRBV30 to TRBJ1-6, with 7 positions matching TRBD1. The trim removed 5 bases at V and 7 bases at J, leaving 11 bases unmatched. Germline CDR1 is GTSNPN and CDR2 is SVGIG (reference sequence). The CDR3 is 15 residues long. CDR3 in DNA: TGTGCCTGGGATCCCAACAGGGGAGGGAATTCACCCCTCCACTTT. Protein sequence: CAWDPNRGGNSPLHF. The full variable domain, with the rest looked up from reference TRBV30 and TRBJ1-6, is SQTIHQWPATLVQPVGSPLSLECTVEGTSNPNLYWYRQAAGRGLQLLFYSVGIGQISSEVPQNLSASRPQDRQFILSSKKLLLSDSGFYLCAWDPNRGGNSPLHFGNGTRLTVT.

The chain uses TRBV5-1 and TRBJ1-3; the D is unclear. The CDR3 runs 16 residues. The V gene's germline CDR1 is SGHRS and CDR2 YFSETQ. The V and J ends lost 0 bases and 2 bases respectively, with 12 bases between them. CDR3 region: CASSLAAGFTGNTIYF. CDR3 bases: TGCGCCAGCAGCTTGGCCGCAGGATTTACTGGAAACACCATATATTTT.

The chain couples TRBV11-2 to TRBJ1-2; no reliable D call. Germline lookup yields CDR1 SGHAT and CDR2 FQNNGV. The CDR3 extends over 14 amino acids. V was pared by 2 bases and J by 4 bases, with 11 bases between. As DNA, the CDR3 is TGTGCCAGCAGCTTATCCGACAATTCCTATGGCTACACCTTC. This sequence encodes CASSLSDNSYGYTF.

The gene calls are TRBV29-1 and TRBJ1-5; 7 bases line up with TRBD1. V was clipped by 6 bases and J by 0 bases; unmatched bases: 5. Germline-derived CDR1 and CDR2 are SQVTM and ANQGSEA. The CDR3 spans 14 residues. The CDR3 coding sequence is TGCAGCGTAAAAGGGACAGATAGCAATCAGCCCCAGCATTTT. Encoded protein: CSVKGTDSNQPQHF.

This rearrangement joins TRBV28 to TRBJ1-2; D perhaps matches TRBD1 (5 bases). Germline V gene data show CDR1 as MDHEN and CDR2 as SYDVKM. The CDR3 has 15 amino acids. Trimming took off 5 bases at V and 3 bases at J, with 16 bases between the two ends. The CDR3 sequence: CASSPSGPPDYGYTF. Here the CDR3 DNA reads TGTGCCAGCAGTCCATCAGGGCCCCCCGACTATGGCTACACCTTC.

The J gene is TRBJ2-2, the V gene TRBV19; unclear D gene. Germline-derived CDR1 and CDR2 are LNHDA and SQIVND (reference sequence). The CDR3 is 12 amino acids. The germline V and J ends were trimmed by 8 bases and 7 bases, with 11 bases remaining between them. CDR3 residues: CASAWVDGELFF. Here the CDR3 DNA reads TGTGCCAGTGCCTGGGTCGACGGGGAGCTGTTTTTT. Based on the CDR3 plus reference TRBV19 and TRBJ2-2, the full variable domain is DGGITQSPKYLFRKEGQNVTLSCEQNLNHDAMYWYRQDPGQGLRLIYYSQIVNDFQKGDIAEGYSVSREKKESFPLTVTSAQKNPTAFYLCASAWVDGELFFGEGSRLTVL.

The chain carries TRBV5-1 and TRBJ2-2, with D perhaps assigned TRBD1 or TRBD2 (5 bases each). V was clipped by 7 bases and J by 7 bases, with 11 bases between them. CDR1 is SGHRS, CDR2 YFSETQ, per germline. This CDR3 contains 12 residues. In nucleotides, the CDR3 is TGCGCCAGCGGGGGTTTGGACGGGGAGCTGTTTTTT. Its translation: CASGGLDGELFF.

The genes are TRBV4-1 and TRBJ2-5; D unresolved. Trimming took 4 bases from V and 5 from J, leaving 20 bases between them. Germline CDR1 reads MGHRA; CDR2 reads YSYEKL. The CDR3 has 16 residues. This CDR3 is CASSRGWAPIQETQYF. Written as DNA, the CDR3 is TGCGCCAGCAGCCGCGGTTGGGCGCCGATCCAGGAGACCCAGTACTTC.

This clone came up once. V and J are TRBV7-2 and TRBJ2-1; no reliable D call. This CDR3 has 14 amino acids. Germline assignment: CDR1 SGHTA and CDR2 FQGNSA. V was clipped by 1 base and J by 6 bases, with 10 bases between them. CDR3: CASSLGVVGNEQFF. In nucleotides, the CDR3 is TGTGCCAGCAGCTTAGGGGTGGTCGGCAATGAGCAGTTCTTC.

The rearrangement joins TRBV2 to TRBJ2-3, with D possibly being TRBD1 or TRBD2 (5 bases each). The CDR3 spans 11 residues. The V gene's germline CDR1 is SNHLY and CDR2 FYNNEI. V was trimmed by 9 bases and J by 12 bases, leaving 16 bases between them. The CDR3 spells CASRPGPSQYF. CDR3 DNA: TGTGCCAGTCGTCCGGGACCCAGTCAGTATTTT.

The V gene is TRBV27, the J gene TRBJ1-5; D ambiguous. V was clipped by 3 bases and J by 4 bases, with 13 bases between them. Germline values: CDR1 MNHEY, CDR2 SMNVEV (reference sequence). This CDR3 is built from 15 residues. Here the CDR3 reads CASSLGSGLNQPQHF. CDR3 nucleotides: TGTGCCAGCAGTTTGGGTAGCGGCTTGAATCAGCCCCAGCATTTT.

The rearrangement uses TRBV3-1 (or the pseudogene TRBV3-2) and TRBJ1-2, with D hard to call. V was pared by 0 bases and J by 2 bases, with 13 bases between. CDR1 is LGHDT, CDR2 YNNKEL, per germline (reference sequence). This CDR3 spans 16 amino acids. The CDR3 region has the DNA TGTGCCAGCAGCCAAGATCGCGCCAGAGAGAACTATGGCTACACCTTC. It specifies CASSQDRARENYGYTF.

The chain combines TRBV18 with TRBJ1-6; the match to TRBD1 covers 7 bases. V lost 3 bases and J lost 5; bases outside the gene matches: 4. The CDR3 is 15 residues long. Germline V gives CDR1 KGHSH, CDR2 LQKENI. In DNA form, the CDR3 reads TGTGCCAGCTCACCCTTCGGGACAGATAATTCACCCCTCCACTTT. Residues: CASSPFGTDNSPLHF.